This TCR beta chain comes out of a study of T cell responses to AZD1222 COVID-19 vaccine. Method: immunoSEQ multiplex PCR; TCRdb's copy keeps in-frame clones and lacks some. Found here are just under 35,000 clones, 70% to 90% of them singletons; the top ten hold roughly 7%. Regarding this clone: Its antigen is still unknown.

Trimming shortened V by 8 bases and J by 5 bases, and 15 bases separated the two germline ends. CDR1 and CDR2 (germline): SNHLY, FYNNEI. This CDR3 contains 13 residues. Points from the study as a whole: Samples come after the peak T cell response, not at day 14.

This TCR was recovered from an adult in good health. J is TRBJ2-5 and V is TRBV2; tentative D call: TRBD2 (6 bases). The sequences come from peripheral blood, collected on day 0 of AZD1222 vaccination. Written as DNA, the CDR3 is TGTGCCAGCGGGACTGCCAGGTTGGAGACCCAGTACTTC. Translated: CASGTARLETQYF.